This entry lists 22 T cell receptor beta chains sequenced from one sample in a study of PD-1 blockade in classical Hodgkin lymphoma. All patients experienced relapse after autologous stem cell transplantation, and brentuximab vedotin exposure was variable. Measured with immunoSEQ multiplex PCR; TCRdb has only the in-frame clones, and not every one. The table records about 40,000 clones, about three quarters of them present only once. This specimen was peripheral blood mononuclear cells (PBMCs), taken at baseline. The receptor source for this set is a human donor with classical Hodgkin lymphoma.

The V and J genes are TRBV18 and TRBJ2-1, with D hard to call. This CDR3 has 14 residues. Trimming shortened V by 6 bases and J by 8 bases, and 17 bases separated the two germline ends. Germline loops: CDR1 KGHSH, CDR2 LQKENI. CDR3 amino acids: CASSQTNLDHEQFF. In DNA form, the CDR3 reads TGTGCCAGCTCGCAGACCAACCTTGACCATGAGCAGTTCTTC.

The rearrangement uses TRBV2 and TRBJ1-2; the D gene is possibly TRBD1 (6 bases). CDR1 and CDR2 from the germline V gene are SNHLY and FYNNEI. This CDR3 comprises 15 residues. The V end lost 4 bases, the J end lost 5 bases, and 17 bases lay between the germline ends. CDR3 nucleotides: TGTGCCAGCAGTGCCCTACAGATCAGGGGTTATGGCTACACCTTC. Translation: CASSALQIRGYGYTF.

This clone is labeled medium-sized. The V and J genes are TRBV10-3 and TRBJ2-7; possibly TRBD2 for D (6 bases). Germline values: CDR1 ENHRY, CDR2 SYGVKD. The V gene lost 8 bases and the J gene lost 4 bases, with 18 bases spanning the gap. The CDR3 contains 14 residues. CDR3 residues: CAIAEGPLGYEQYF. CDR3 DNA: TGTGCCATCGCGGAGGGACCCCTCGGGTACGAGCAGTACTTC.

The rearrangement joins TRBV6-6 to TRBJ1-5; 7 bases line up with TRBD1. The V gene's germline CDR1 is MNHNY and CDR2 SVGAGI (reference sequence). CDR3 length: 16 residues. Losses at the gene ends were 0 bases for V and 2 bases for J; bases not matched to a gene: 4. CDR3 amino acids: CASSYSRTGGNQPQHF. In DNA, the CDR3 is TGTGCCAGCAGTTACTCGCGGACAGGCGGCAATCAGCCCCAGCATTTT.

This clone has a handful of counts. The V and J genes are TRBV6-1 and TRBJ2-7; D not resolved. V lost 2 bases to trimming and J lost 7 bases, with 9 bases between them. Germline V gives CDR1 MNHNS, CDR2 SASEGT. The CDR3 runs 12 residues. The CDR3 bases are TGTGCCAGCAGTGAATCCCGTTGGGAGCAGTACTTC. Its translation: CASSESRWEQYF.

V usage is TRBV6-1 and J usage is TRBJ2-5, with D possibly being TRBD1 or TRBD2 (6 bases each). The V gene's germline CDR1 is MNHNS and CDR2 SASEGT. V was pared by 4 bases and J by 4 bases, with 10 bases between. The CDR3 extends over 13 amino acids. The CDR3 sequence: CASSVGGPETQYF. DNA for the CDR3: TGTGCCAGCAGTGTAGGGGGGCCAGAGACCCAGTACTTC.

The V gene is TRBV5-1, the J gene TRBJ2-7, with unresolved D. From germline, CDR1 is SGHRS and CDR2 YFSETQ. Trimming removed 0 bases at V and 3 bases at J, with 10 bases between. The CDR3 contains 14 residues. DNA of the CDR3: TGCGCCAGCAGCTTGGCCGGTGGTTTCTACGAGCAGTACTTC. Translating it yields CASSLAGGFYEQYF.

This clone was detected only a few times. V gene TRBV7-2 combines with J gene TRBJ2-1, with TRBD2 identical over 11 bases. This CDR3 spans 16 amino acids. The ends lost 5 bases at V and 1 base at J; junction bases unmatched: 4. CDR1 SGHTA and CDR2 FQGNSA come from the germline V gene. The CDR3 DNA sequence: TGTGCCAGCAGCCCCAGACTAGCGGGGTCCTACAATGAGCAGTTCTTC. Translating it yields CASSPRLAGSYNEQFF.

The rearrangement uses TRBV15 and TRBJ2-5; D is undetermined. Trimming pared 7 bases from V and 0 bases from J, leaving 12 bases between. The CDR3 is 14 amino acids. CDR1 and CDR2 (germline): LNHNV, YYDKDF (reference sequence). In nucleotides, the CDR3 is TGTGCCACCACGGACCCCTCGTACCAAGAGACCCAGTACTTC. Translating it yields CATTDPSYQETQYF.

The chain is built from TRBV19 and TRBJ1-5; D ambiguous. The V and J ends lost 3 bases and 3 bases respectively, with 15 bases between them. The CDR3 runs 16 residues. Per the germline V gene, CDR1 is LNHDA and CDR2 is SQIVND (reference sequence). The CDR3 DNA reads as TGTGCCAGTAGTATTTATCGGAGCCCCTCCAATCAGCCCCAGCATTTT. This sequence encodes CASSIYRSPSNQPQHF.

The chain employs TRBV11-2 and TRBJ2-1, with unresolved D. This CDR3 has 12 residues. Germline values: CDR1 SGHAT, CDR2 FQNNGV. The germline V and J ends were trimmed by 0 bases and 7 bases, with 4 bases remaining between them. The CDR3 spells CASSLEENEQFF. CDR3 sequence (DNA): TGTGCCAGCAGCTTAGAGGAGAATGAGCAGTTCTTC.

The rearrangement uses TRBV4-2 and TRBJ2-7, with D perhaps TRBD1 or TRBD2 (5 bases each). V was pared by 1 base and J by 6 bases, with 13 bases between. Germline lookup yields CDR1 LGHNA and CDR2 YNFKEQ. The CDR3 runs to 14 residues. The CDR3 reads CASSQVPAGSEQYF. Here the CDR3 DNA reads TGTGCCAGCAGCCAAGTCCCTGCAGGGAGCGAGCAGTACTTC.

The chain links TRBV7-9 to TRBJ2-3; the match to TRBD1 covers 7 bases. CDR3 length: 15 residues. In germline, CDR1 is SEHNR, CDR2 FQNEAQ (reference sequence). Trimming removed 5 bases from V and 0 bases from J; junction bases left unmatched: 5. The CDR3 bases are TGTGCCAGCAGCCCGGGACAGCTTAGCACAGATACGCAGTATTTT. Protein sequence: CASSPGQLSTDTQYF.

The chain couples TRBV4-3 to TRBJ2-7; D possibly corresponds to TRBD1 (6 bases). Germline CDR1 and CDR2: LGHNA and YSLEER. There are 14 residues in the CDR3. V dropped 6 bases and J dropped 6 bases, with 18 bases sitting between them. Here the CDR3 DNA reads TGCGCCAGCAGTACAGGGTGGAGTATTGGCGAGCAGTACTTC. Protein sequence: CASSTGWSIGEQYF.

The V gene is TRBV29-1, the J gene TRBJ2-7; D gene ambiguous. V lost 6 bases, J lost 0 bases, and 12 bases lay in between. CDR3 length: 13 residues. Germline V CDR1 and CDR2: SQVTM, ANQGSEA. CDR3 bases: TGCAGCGTAGCAGCTAGGAGCTCCTACGAGCAGTACTTC. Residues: CSVAARSSYEQYF.

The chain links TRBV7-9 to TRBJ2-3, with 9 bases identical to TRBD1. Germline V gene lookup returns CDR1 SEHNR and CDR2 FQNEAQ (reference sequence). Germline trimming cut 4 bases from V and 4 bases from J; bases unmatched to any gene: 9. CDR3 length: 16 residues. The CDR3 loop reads CASSYPEDRGPDTQYF. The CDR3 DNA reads TGTGCCAGCAGCTACCCCGAGGACAGGGGCCCAGATACGCAGTATTTT.

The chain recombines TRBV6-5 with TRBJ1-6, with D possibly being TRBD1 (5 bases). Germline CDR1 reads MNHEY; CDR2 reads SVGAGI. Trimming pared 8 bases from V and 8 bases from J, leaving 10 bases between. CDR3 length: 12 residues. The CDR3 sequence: CASARVDSPLHF. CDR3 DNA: TGTGCCAGCGCCAGGGTGGATTCACCCCTCCACTTT.

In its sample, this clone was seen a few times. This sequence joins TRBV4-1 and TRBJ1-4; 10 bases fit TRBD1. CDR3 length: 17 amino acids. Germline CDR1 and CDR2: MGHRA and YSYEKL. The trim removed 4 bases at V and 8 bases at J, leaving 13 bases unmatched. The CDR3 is CASSPGTGEGWKEKLFF. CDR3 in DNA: TGCGCCAGCAGCCCCGGGACAGGGGAGGGATGGAAAGAAAAACTGTTTTTT.

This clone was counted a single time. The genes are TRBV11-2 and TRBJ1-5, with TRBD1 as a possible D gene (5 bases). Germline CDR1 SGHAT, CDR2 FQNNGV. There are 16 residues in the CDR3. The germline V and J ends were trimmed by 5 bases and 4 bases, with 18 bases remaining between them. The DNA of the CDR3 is TGTGCCAGCAGCCGGGGGTACGGATTACGAAATCAGCCCCAGCATTTT. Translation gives CASSRGYGLRNQPQHF.

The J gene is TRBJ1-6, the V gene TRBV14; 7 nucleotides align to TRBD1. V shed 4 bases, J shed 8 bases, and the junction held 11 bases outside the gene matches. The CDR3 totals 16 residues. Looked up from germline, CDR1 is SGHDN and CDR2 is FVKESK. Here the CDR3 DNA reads TGTGCCAGCAGCCTTCGGACAGGCACGCAAGATTCACCCCTCCACTTT. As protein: CASSLRTGTQDSPLHF.

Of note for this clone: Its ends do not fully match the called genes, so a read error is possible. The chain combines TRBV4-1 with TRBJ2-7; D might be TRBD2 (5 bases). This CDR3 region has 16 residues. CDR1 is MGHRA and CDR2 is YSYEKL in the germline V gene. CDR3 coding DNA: TGCGCCAGCAGCCAAGAAGCTAGCTACGTTGCCTACGGGCAGTACTTC. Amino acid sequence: CASSQEASYVAYGQYF.

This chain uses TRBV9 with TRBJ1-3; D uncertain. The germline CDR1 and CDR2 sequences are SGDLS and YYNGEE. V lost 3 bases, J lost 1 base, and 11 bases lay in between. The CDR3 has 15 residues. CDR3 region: CASSATLESGNTIYF. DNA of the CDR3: TGTGCCAGCAGCGCGACCCTCGAATCTGGAAACACCATATATTTT.